The source of this T cell receptor beta chain is a study of T cell responses to AZD1222 COVID-19 vaccine. On the study more broadly: Whether given at about 4 or about 12 weeks, second doses were pooled.

Sequenced by immunoSEQ multiplex PCR; TCRdb stores in-frame clones only, minus some. The data contain about 83,000 clones, roughly 86% of them seen just once; the ten biggest clones take up 8.7%. Findings and caveats of the study: Nearly half of spike-specific TCRs reportedly target variant regions that are unmutated in the B.1.351 and B.1.1.7 variants. There were repertoire samples only from the period after the peak T cell response. Spike regions recognized by vaccine-associated CD4 TCRs spanned the protein, led by 160-218 and 743-854.

For this clone: Its matching antigen is unknown.

The receptor was isolated from an adult in good health. Sequencing used peripheral blood, obtained on day 0 of AZD1222 vaccination.

The CDR3 loop is CASSERLAGSTDTQYF. In DNA form, the CDR3 reads TGTGCCAGCAGCGAACGACTAGCGGGGAGCACAGATACGCAGTATTTT. This chain links TRBV13 with TRBJ2-3, with 11 positions matching TRBD2. The CDR3 is 16 amino acids. The V segment lost 5 bases and the J segment 0 bases; nucleotides outside the gene matches: 4. In germline, CDR1 is PRHDT, CDR2 FYEKMQ (reference sequence).